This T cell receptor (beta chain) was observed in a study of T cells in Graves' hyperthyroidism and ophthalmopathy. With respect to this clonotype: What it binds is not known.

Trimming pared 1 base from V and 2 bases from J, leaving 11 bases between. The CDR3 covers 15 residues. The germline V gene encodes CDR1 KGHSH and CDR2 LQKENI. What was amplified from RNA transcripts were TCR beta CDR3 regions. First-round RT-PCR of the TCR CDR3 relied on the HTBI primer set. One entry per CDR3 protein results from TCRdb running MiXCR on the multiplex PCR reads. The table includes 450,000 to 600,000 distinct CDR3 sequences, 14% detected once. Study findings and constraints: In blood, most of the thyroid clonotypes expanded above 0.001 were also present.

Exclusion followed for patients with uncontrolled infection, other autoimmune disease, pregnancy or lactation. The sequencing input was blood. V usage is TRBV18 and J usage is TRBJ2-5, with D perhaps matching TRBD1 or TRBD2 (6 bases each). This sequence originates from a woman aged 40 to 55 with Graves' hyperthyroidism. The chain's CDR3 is CASSPQGEAQETQYF. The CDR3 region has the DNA TGTGCCAGCTCACCACAGGGGGAGGCACAAGAGACCCAGTACTTC.